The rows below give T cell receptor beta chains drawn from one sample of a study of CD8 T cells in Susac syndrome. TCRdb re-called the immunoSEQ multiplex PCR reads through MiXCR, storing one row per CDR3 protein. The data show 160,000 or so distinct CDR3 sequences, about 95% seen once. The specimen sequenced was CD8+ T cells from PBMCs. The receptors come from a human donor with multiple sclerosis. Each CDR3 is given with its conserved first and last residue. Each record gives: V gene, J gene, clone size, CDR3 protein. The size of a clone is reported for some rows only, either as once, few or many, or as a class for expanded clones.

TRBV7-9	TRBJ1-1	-	CASSFPRQGNTEAFF
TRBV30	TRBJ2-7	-	CAWTGDHYEQYF
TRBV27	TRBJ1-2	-	CASSFLMAGNYGYTF
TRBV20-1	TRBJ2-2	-	CSARNRNTGELFF
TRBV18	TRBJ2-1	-	CASSSGQGPNEQFF
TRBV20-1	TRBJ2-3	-	CSARGEVRIPDTQYF
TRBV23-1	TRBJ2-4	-	CASSQGKGGIAKNIQYF
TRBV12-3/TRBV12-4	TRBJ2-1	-	CASSLGTGDYNEQFF
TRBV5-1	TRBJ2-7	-	CASSLPADRDPYEQYF
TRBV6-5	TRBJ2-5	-	CASSYYRQARQETQYF
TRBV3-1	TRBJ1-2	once	CASSQGMGYTF
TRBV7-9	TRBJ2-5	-	CASSPPFAYRETQYF
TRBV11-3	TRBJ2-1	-	CASSFGTERYNEQFF
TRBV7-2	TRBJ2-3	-	CASSQGLARDTQYF
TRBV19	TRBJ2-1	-	CASSIDLQVNEQFF
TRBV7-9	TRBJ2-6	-	CASWAGANVLTF
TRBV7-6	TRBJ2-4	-	CASSPRDRGNWKDKNIQYF
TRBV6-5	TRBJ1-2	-	CASSPLTGERYGYTF
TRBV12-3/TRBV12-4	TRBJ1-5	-	CASSLEGALGNQPQHF
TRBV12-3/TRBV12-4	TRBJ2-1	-	CASSFQVVNEQFF
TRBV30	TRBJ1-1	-	CAWSVTTTNTEAFF
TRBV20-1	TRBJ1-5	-	CSASIGQPGGNQPQHF
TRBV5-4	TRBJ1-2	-	CASSPGVVYGYTF
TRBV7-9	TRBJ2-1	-	CASSSQTEYNEQFF
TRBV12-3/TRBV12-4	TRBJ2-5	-	CASSRLAGGLQYF
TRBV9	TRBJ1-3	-	CASSPRTGGNTIYF
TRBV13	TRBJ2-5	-	CASSLDEQQYF
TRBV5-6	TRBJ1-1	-	CASSLLQHTEAFF
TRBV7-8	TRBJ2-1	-	CASSAEGTEQFF
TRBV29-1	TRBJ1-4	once	CSVEDSGDGGLFF
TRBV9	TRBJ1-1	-	CASSAYRGENTEAFF
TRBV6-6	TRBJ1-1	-	CASSLNNAVNTEAFF
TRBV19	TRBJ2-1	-	CASSTPLSNEQFF
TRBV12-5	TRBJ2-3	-	CASGLAGTGGTDTQYF
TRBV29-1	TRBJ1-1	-	CSVDFTGSLTEAFF
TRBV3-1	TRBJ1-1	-	CASSQDLKIGRTEAFF
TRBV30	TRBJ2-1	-	CAWSGTVPHEQFF
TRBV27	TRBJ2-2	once	CASSLTSPPTGELFF
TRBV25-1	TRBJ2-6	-	CASSDPSELGPNVLTF
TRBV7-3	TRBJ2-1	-	CASSLDGTYNEQFF
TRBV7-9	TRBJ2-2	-	CASSADLSGELFF
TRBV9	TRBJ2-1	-	CASSDRLAQTSSYNEQFF
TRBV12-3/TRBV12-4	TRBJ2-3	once	CASSPLMGDTQYF
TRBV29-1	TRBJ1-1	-	CSVGAGGYTEAFF
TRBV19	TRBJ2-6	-	CASTLSSGANVLTF
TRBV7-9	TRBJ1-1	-	CASSWGQGSNTEAFF
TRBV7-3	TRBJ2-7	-	CASSLGQSGVEQYF
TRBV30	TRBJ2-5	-	CAWTSSGETQYF
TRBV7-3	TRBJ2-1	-	CASSSWISYNEQFF
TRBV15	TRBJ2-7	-	CATSSHTGTGGYEQYF
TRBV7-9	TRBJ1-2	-	CASSPKDGYTF